This TCR beta chain was sequenced during a study of PD-L1 blockade in urothelial cancer. Turning to the study itself: Patients with male sex and bladder-origin urothelial cancer accounted for about 85% of the roughly 30 enrolled. Blood yielded a median of about 150,000 T cells per sample. Individuals in the cohort had been given 0 to 3 earlier chemotherapy regimens.

TCRdb keeps only in-frame clones here, not all; method: immunoSEQ multiplex PCR. This table has about 95,000 clones, around 87% appearing once. The germline gives CDR1 SGHRS, CDR2 YFSETQ. The CDR3 is 12 residues long. V dropped 0 bases and J dropped 8 bases, with 7 bases sitting between them. Time point indicated: pretreatment peripheral blood. Concerning this clone: Its specificity is unknown.

Study results and caveats: When pretreatment blood TCR clonality was below the median, it predicted better survival.

Sequenced here: PBMCs, sampled around atezolizumab (anti-PD-L1) treatment. The V gene is TRBV5-1, the J gene TRBJ2-3; D is ambiguous. This clonotype was obtained from a man in his sixties with urothelial cancer. In nucleotides, the CDR3 is TGCGCCAGCAGCTTGGTTCCGGGTACGCAGTATTTT. Its translation: CASSLVPGTQYF.